This is a list of T cell receptor beta chains from one sample in a study of blood T cell repertoires in COVID-19. The table came from immunoSEQ multiplex PCR; TCRdb's copy has only in-frame clones and leaves some out. Found here are hundreds of thousands of clones, around 88% of them singletons; the top ten hold less than 2.5%. The source material was peripheral blood. These receptors were taken from a woman aged 30 to 39 who had recovered from COVID-19. Each CDR3 is given without its conserved first and last residue. A D gene is named only where the DNA matches it firmly.

V gene	J gene	D gene	CDR3 protein
TRBV7-2	TRBJ1-2	-	ASSPTPSPIPYGYT
TRBV19	TRBJ1-3	-	ASSTRRGLDRAGNTIY
TRBV28	TRBJ1-1	-	ASSLTPRSTEAF
TRBV6-5	TRBJ1-4	-	ASSNISLGEKLF
TRBV3-1/TRBV3-2	TRBJ2-7	-	ASRGQANSYEQY
TRBV12-3/TRBV12-4	TRBJ1-5	-	ASSLTRGLSQH
TRBV21-1	TRBJ2-1	-	ASSKVEQRGTSYNEQF
TRBV2	TRBJ1-1	-	ASSEEERLEAF
TRBV7-2	TRBJ2-7	-	ASSYAGTDEQY
TRBV27	TRBJ2-7	TRBD2	ASRPSWTSDYEQY
TRBV10-3	TRBJ2-7	-	ASRGSDSYEQY
TRBV18	TRBJ1-5	-	ASSPGRNQPQH
TRBV9	TRBJ2-1	TRBD2	ASSVGEGPTYNEQF
TRBV4-1	TRBJ1-3	-	ASSQVLAGSSGNTIY
TRBV7-8	TRBJ2-3	-	ASSLDSAGTDTQY
TRBV2	TRBJ2-7	TRBD1	ASDRQGGYEQY
TRBV15	TRBJ2-5	TRBD2	ATSPGRESETQY
TRBV20-1	TRBJ2-7	TRBD2	SASIPSGNSEQY
TRBV19	TRBJ1-5	-	ASSQGLGGNQPQH
TRBV7-2	TRBJ2-7	-	ASSIVTGNSYEQY
TRBV5-4	TRBJ1-4	-	ASSSRQAGTNEKLF
TRBV5-4	TRBJ2-5	-	ASTPPGQRAVETQY
TRBV9	TRBJ1-2	TRBD1	ASSASWTGSGYT
TRBV15	TRBJ1-1	-	ATSTRQRTEAF
TRBV7-8	TRBJ1-1	-	ASSYRVGGRRTEAF
TRBV12-3/TRBV12-4	TRBJ2-5	-	ASSFRETQY
TRBV3-1/TRBV3-2	TRBJ2-5	-	ASSQPMGVETQY
TRBV5-4	TRBJ2-5	TRBD2	ASSLGTSGGQETQY
TRBV11-1	TRBJ2-7	TRBD1	ASSLTGTEQY
TRBV2	TRBJ2-1	TRBD2	ASSSPGLGNNEQF
TRBV2	TRBJ1-5	TRBD1	ASSPGTGISGNQPQH
TRBV6-1	TRBJ1-2	TRBD1	ASSEASGQGNYGYT
TRBV15	TRBJ2-7	TRBD1	ATSTNAGGGSYEQY
TRBV30	TRBJ1-4	TRBD1	AWSTGTGGNEKLF
TRBV12-3/TRBV12-4	TRBJ2-3	-	ASSWSGTDTQY
TRBV28	TRBJ2-3	-	ASNRGDLVTDTQY
TRBV7-2	TRBJ1-5	-	ASNLAGRGGSQH
TRBV5-1	TRBJ2-7	TRBD1	ASSSDRENEQY
TRBV30	TRBJ1-6	TRBD1	AWSEDRDSPLH
TRBV27	TRBJ1-5	TRBD1	ASSLSYRQGGNQPQH
TRBV27	TRBJ2-7	TRBD1	ASSFGGTGSYEQY
TRBV6-2/TRBV6-3	TRBJ2-1	-	ASSLIVFVGQF
TRBV7-2	TRBJ1-2	TRBD1	ASSTTGEGSDYGYT
TRBV7-2	TRBJ2-7	-	ASSYSIPGGGKPEQY
TRBV28	TRBJ2-2	-	ASRVDRRYTGELF
TRBV10-2	TRBJ1-2	-	ASSESSRGGYT
TRBV5-5	TRBJ1-1	TRBD1	ASSSQGDTEAF
TRBV3-1/TRBV3-2	TRBJ1-5	-	ASSQDYTGNQPQH
TRBV4-1	TRBJ2-7	TRBD2	ASSQRAGDPYEQY
TRBV7-8	TRBJ1-5	-	ASSSDLNSNQPQH
TRBV6-5	TRBJ2-7	TRBD1	ASRWTGRTYEQY